This is a list of T cell receptor beta chains from one sample in a study of chemoradiotherapy in HPV16-positive cancers. Profiled with immunoSEQ multiplex PCR; TCRdb holds only in-frame clones, not every one. The table includes about 8,600 clones, about 89% detected once. Here the sequenced sample was blood, taken from a patient who underwent chemoradiotherapy. These TCRs come from a human donor with HPV-associated anogenital cancer. Each CDR3 is given without its conserved first and last residue. Fields, in order: V gene, CDR3 protein.

TRBV10-3,AINPVYEQY
TRBV6-1,ASIGGFYFKTQY
TRBV6-5,ASSSRSYEQY
TRBV4-1,ASSQVVASSYEQY
TRBV5-1,ASSHGTSGYEQY
TRBV29-1,SVDRGNEKLF
TRBV4-1,ASVDSGEQF
TRBV18,ASSPGRLGGYT
TRBV2,ASSPIRNEQF
TRBV6-5,ASSSRTGELF
TRBV18,ASSPTEKDTEAF
TRBV19,ASATGAGVNNEQF
TRBV4-1,ASSLVATTSGLLSYEQY
TRBV29-1,SASQGASYT
TRBV5-1,ASTGDPAGGYT
TRBV2,ASIPGRSYNEQF